The clone carrying this T cell receptor (beta chain) has ten or more counts. Its matching antigen is unknown. Germline V CDR1 and CDR2: KGHSH, LQKENI. The CDR3 extends over 18 amino acids. Trimming cost V 4 bases and J 0 bases; bases outside gene matches: 11. These data are taken from a study of blood T cells in healthy people across ages. Study-level results: Higher diversity and more naive CD4+ cells were features of long-lived donors, compared to aged donors. Diversity estimates from one million T cells were considered underestimates.

Using a J-beta primer mix together with a sample-barcoded 5' primer, a second PCR was run for about 7 to 12 cycles. Every sample returned 2.5 million or more CDR3-containing paired-end reads. MiXCR was run by TCRdb on the 5' RACE reads, yielding one entry per CDR3 protein. The sample comprises about 620,000 distinct CDR3 sequences, approximately 52% of which are singletons, and about 14% rests with the top ten. The sequenced sample was blood. The V call is TRBV18, the J call TRBJ2-4, with 8 bases matching TRBD2. The TCR comes from a woman of 80 years or more in good health. This chain's CDR3 is CASSLPFSGTLAKNIQYF. CDR3 bases: TGTGCCAGCTCACTACCGTTTAGCGGGACACTAGCCAAAAACATTCAGTACTTC. Full variable domain (missing parts from reference TRBV18 and TRBJ2-4): NAGVMQNPRHLVRRRGQEARLRCSPMKGHSHVYWYRQLPEEGLKFMVYLQKENIIDESGMPKERFSAEFPKEGPSILRIQQVVRGDSAAYFCASSLPFSGTLAKNIQYFGAGTRLSVL.